This TCR beta chain was sequenced for a study of radiation and T cells in renal cell carcinoma. Study-wide points: From baseline, blood top tumor clonotypes peaked at 2 weeks post-radiation. Baseline intratumoral clonotype presence is unknown without pretreatment biopsies.

Documented time point: blood 4 weeks post-SBRT, at nephrectomy. Treatment defined: 15 Gy SBRT to primary tumor, nephrectomy 4 weeks later. Serial blood draws occurred at baseline and 2 and 4 weeks post-SBRT. Clear cell pathology was present in this patient's renal cell carcinoma. The data were produced by immunoSEQ multiplex PCR, yet TCRdb's version contains in-frame clones alone and is incomplete. The sample lists some 80,000 clones, around four fifths occurring once. V shed 0 bases and J 5 bases; nucleotides not matched to a gene: 13. CDR1 GTSNPN and CDR2 SVGIG come from the germline V gene (reference sequence). This CDR3 comprises 18 residues. This clone occurred once. Its matching antigen is unknown.

The sequence derives from a woman in her fifties or sixties with renal cell carcinoma. The chain combines TRBV30 with TRBJ1-6; 7 bases are shared with TRBD1. The source material was blood, sampled from a patient whose treatment included radiotherapy and nephrectomy. The CDR3 here is CAWSVRRGTTGNNSPLHF. CDR3 DNA: TGTGCCTGGAGTGTACGACGTGGAACGACAGGGAATAATTCACCCCTCCACTTT.